The clone carrying this T cell receptor (beta chain) came up many times. The antigen is unknown. The data are from a study of spatial heterogeneity in lung cancer. Study-wide results and limits: How many expanded intratumoral alpha and beta TCRs were present tracked the tumor mutation count, which was a count of nonsynonymous mutations. Coverage was estimated at around 7% of tumor T cells for alpha chains and approximately 13% for beta chains.

Using its own MiXCR run on the 5' RACE reads, TCRdb lists one record per CDR3 protein. The sample consists of about 3,500 distinct CDR3 sequences, 5% to 5.5% of them appearing once. Time point denoted: sample taken at primary tumor resection. Germline assignment: CDR1 LNHDA and CDR2 SQIVND (reference sequence). The CDR3 spans 15 residues. Deletions cut 5 bases from V and 0 bases from J, with 11 bases between. The sequence was collected from a female donor with early-stage non-small cell lung cancer. V gene TRBV19 combines with J gene TRBJ1-5; D is undetermined. The sample in question was lung tumor tissue, obtained at surgery. In DNA, the CDR3 is TGTGCCAGTAGTTGGGGAGCATTTAGCAATCAGCCCCAGCATTTT. Translated, it gives CASSWGAFSNQPQHF.